This T cell receptor (beta chain) was recorded in a study of shared clonotypes between healthy human individuals. Study-level findings and limits: The study generally estimated greater richness for naive than memory subsets.

About this clone: Antigen specificity is unknown.

Using immunoSEQ multiplex PCR, the repertoire was profiled, and TCRdb retains in-frame clones only, with some absent. Seen here are some 2,000,000 clones, less than 95% observed once, and the top ten hold approximately 1.2%. Naive CD8 cells, CD45RO-negative and positively selected for CCR7, excluded terminally differentiated effector memory CD45RA+ cells. CDR3 length: 18 amino acids. CDR1 SGHAT and CDR2 FQNNGV come from the germline V gene. The V end lost 1 base, the J end lost 6 bases, and 23 bases lay between the germline ends. The V and J genes are TRBV11-2 and TRBJ2-3; TRBD1 or TRBD2 may be the D gene (5 bases each). The origin of this receptor is a man in his late teens or twenties in good health. Sequencing input: naive CD8+ T cells sorted from blood. CDR3 residues: CASSLAPFWDHAPDTQYF. As DNA, the CDR3 is TGTGCCAGCAGCTTAGCCCCCTTTTGGGACCATGCCCCGGATACGCAGTATTTT.